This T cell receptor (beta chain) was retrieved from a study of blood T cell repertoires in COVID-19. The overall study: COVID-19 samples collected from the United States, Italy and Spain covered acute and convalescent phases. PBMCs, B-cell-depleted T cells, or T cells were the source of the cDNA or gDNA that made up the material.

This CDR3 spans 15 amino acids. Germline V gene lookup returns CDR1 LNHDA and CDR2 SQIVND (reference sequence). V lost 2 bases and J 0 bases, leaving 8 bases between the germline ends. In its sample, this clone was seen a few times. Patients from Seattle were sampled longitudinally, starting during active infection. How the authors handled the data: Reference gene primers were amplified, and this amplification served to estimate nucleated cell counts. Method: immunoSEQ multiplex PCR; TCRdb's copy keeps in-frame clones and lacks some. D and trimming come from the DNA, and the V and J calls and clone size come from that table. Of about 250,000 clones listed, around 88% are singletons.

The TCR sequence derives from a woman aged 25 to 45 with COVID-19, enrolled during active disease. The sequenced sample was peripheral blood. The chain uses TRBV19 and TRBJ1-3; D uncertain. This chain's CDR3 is CASSIPHSSGNTIYF. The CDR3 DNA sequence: TGTGCCAGTAGTATACCCCACAGCTCTGGAAACACCATATATTTT. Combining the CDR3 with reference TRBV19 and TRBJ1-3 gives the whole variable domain DGGITQSPKYLFRKEGQNVTLSCEQNLNHDAMYWYRQDPGQGLRLIYYSQIVNDFQKGDIAEGYSVSREKKESFPLTVTSAQKNPTAFYLCASSIPHSSGNTIYFGEGSWLTVV.